This TCR beta chain was documented in a study of OX40 agonist ivuxolimab in advanced cancers. Points on this clone: Antigen specificity is unknown.

Trimming pared 8 bases from V and 0 bases from J, leaving 11 bases between. The germline CDR1 and CDR2 sequences are MGHRA and YSYEKL. This CDR3 region has 15 residues. The study, taken as a whole, reports: Partial responders receiving 0.1-3.0 mg/kg showed among the lowest clonal expansion.

Clones were sequenced by immunoSEQ multiplex PCR, and TCRdb holds only the in-frame ones, with some missing. The data show about 68,000 clones, more than 75% seen once. Source: CD4+ or CD8+ T cells sorted from blood, taken in a trial of the OX40 agonist ivuxolimab. This TCR was recovered from an adult with an advanced solid tumor such as melanoma, head and neck, liver or kidney cancer. This chain links TRBV4-1 with TRBJ2-6; maybe TRBD1 (5 bases). The CDR3: CASGRQSSGANVLTF. The CDR3 DNA sequence: TGCGCCAGCGGAAGACAGAGCTCTGGGGCCAACGTCCTGACTTTC.